What follows are 17 T cell receptor beta chains derived from one specimen sequenced in a study of PD-L1 blockade in urothelial cancer. Noted time point: pretreatment peripheral blood. Assay used: immunoSEQ multiplex PCR; TCRdb lists only in-frame clones, some missing. This table has 50,000 to 55,000 clones, around 72% appearing once. The sample consisted of PBMCs, taken around atezolizumab (anti-PD-L1) treatment. The receptors originated from a man aged 65 to 79 with urothelial cancer.

CDR3 sequence (DNA): TGCGCCAGCAGCCCCGGGACAAACTACGAGCAGTACTTC. Protein product: CASSPGTNYEQYF. V and J are TRBV5-1 and TRBJ2-7; D perhaps matches TRBD1 (6 bases). V was shortened by 4 bases and J by 3 bases, with 11 bases between the two germline ends. The CDR3 length is 13 residues. CDR1 and CDR2 (germline): SGHRS, YFSETQ. Full variable domain (remainder filled in from reference TRBV5-1 and TRBJ2-7): KAGVTQTPRYLIKTRGQQVTLSCSPISGHRSVSWYQQTPGQGLQFLFEYFSETQRNKGNFPGRFSGRQFSNSRSEMNVSTLELGDSALYLCASSPGTNYEQYFGPGTRLTVT.

V is TRBV6-6 and J is TRBJ2-4, with a tentative D call TRBD1 (6 bases). Trimming removed 5 bases from V and 6 bases from J, with 14 bases in between. The CDR3 is 14 residues long. Germline CDR1 reads MNHNY; CDR2 reads SVGAGI (reference sequence). CDR3 DNA: TGTGCCAGCAGTGCCTCAGGGGATGGAAACATTCAGTACTTC. It is translated as CASSASGDGNIQYF.

This rearrangement joins TRBV29-1 to TRBJ2-1; tentatively, D is TRBD1 (5 bases). The CDR3 consists of 13 residues. Germline V lookup: CDR1 SQVTM, CDR2 ANQGSEA. Trimming cost V 4 bases and J 6 bases, with 13 bases left between them. CDR3 protein: CSVGMGRPNEQFF. CDR3 nucleotide sequence: TGCAGCGTTGGGATGGGGCGGCCCAATGAGCAGTTCTTC.

The gene calls are TRBV6-1 and TRBJ1-5, with D possibly matching TRBD1 (6 bases). The V end lost 5 bases, the J end lost 0 bases, and 11 bases lay between the germline ends. CDR1 is MNHNS, CDR2 SASEGT, per germline. The CDR3 loop spans 15 amino acids. The DNA of the CDR3 is TGTGCCAGCAGTTCCGGGACATTTAGCAATCAGCCCCAGCATTTT. This sequence encodes CASSSGTFSNQPQHF.

The rearrangement uses TRBV18 and TRBJ2-7, with TRBD1 identical over 10 bases. With 2 bases clipped from V and 5 bases from J, the junction kept 6 bases outside the gene matches. The CDR3 is made up of 15 amino acids. The germline V gene encodes CDR1 KGHSH and CDR2 LQKENI. CDR3 residues: CASSPSGQGMNEQYF. CDR3 in DNA: TGTGCCAGCTCACCATCGGGACAGGGGATGAACGAGCAGTACTTC. The whole variable domain, filled in from reference TRBV18 and TRBJ2-7, reads NAGVMQNPRHLVRRRGQEARLRCSPMKGHSHVYWYRQLPEEGLKFMVYLQKENIIDESGMPKERFSAEFPKEGPSILRIQQVVRGDSAAYFCASSPSGQGMNEQYFGPGTRLTVT.

The CDR3 protein is CSAIGVTGAKSRTTEAFF. Written as DNA, the CDR3 is TGCAGCGCTATAGGGGTGACAGGGGCGAAATCGAGAACCACTGAAGCTTTCTTT. V usage is TRBV29-1 and J usage is TRBJ1-1; TRBD1 matches at 8 bases. The germline V gene has CDR1 SQVTM and CDR2 ANQGSEA. The V segment lost 7 bases and the J segment 4 bases; nucleotides outside the gene matches: 23. The CDR3 length is 18 residues. Full variable domain (outside the CDR3, taken from reference TRBV29-1 and TRBJ1-1): SAVISQKPSRDICQRGTSLTIQCQVDSQVTMMFWYRQQPGQSLTLIATANQGSEATYESGFVIDKFPISRPNLTFSTLTVSNMSPEDSSIYLCSAIGVTGAKSRTTEAFFGQGTRLTVV.

V usage is TRBV6-5 and J usage is TRBJ1-6, with 8 positions matching TRBD1. The CDR3 has 14 residues. V shed 6 bases and J 8 bases; nucleotides not matched to a gene: 6. Germline CDR1 reads MNHEY; CDR2 reads SVGAGI. The CDR3 spells CASSFGQGYSPLHF. The CDR3 nucleotides read TGTGCCAGCAGCTTCGGACAGGGTTATTCACCCCTCCACTTT.

The gene calls are TRBV6-1 and TRBJ2-7; possible D gene TRBD2, 5 bases. In germline, CDR1 is MNHNS, CDR2 SASEGT. Trimming took off 2 bases at V and 3 bases at J, with 11 bases between the two ends. This CDR3 comprises 14 residues. The CDR3, as DNA: TGTGCCAGCAGTGAAAAGGGAGATGTCTACGAGCAGTACTTC. Translation: CASSEKGDVYEQYF.

This clone was counted a few times. The chain combines TRBV9 with TRBJ2-5, with TRBD1 matching 8 bases. Trimming took 0 bases from V and 4 from J; bases not matched to a gene: 5. Germline V gene sequence: CDR1 SGDLS, CDR2 YYNGEE. There are 15 residues in the CDR3. CDR3 bases: TGTGCCAGCAGCGTAGTAGCAGGGGGCGGAGAGACCCAGTACTTC. Translating gives CASSVVAGGGETQYF.

This clone was seen a few times. The chain employs TRBV5-6 and TRBJ1-1; 7 bases align to TRBD1. J lost 0 bases, V lost 4 bases, and 3 bases had no gene match. The CDR3 is 14 residues long. The germline CDR1 and CDR2 sequences are SGHDT and YYEEEE. The CDR3 sequence: CASSPTGMNTEAFF. As DNA, the CDR3 is TGTGCCAGCAGCCCGACAGGGATGAACACTGAAGCTTTCTTT.

V usage is TRBV11-3 and J usage is TRBJ2-5, with 10 bases matching TRBD2. Germline V CDR1 and CDR2: SGHNT, YENEEA. This CDR3 spans 15 amino acids. V dropped 5 bases and J dropped 4; count of bases not matched to a gene: 7. The CDR3 loop reads CASSPIAGGPETQYF. The CDR3 DNA reads as TGTGCCAGCAGCCCTATAGCGGGAGGACCAGAGACCCAGTACTTC.

The chain carries TRBV19 and TRBJ1-2; tentatively, D is TRBD1 (6 bases). There are 13 residues in the CDR3. V gave up 3 bases and J gave up 6 bases, with 11 bases separating them. CDR1 is LNHDA and CDR2 is SQIVND in the germline V gene (reference sequence). CDR3 amino acids: CASSISGVNGYTF. DNA of the CDR3: TGTGCCAGTAGTATTTCAGGGGTGAATGGCTACACCTTC.

Concerning this clone itself: Additional DNA sequences in this sample encode the identical CDR3. The chain recombines TRBV6-5 with TRBJ2-3; D perhaps matches TRBD1 (6 bases). The CDR3 contains 14 residues. With 6 bases removed from V and 1 base from J, the gap between germline ends came to 11 bases. CDR1 and CDR2 (germline): MNHEY, SVGAGI. For the CDR3, the DNA is TGTGCCAGCAGACGGGGACAAGGCACAGATACGCAGTATTTT. It is translated as CASRRGQGTDTQYF.

The genes are TRBV2 and TRBJ2-7; 8 bases align to TRBD1. V shed 6 bases, J shed 5 bases, and the junction held 9 bases outside the gene matches. Germline assignment: CDR1 SNHLY and CDR2 FYNNEI. This CDR3 has 14 amino acids. CDR3 in amino acids: CASRSGGRRNEQYF. The CDR3 DNA reads as TGTGCCAGCAGGTCAGGGGGCCGAAGGAACGAGCAGTACTTC. Full variable domain (rest looked up from reference TRBV2 and TRBJ2-7): EPEVTQTPSHQVTQMGQEVILRCVPISNHLYFYWYRQILGQKVEFLVSFYNNEISEKSEIFDDQFSVERPDGSNFTLKIRSTKLEDSAMYFCASRSGGRRNEQYFGPGTRLTVT.

The chain couples TRBV2 to TRBJ1-3; D not resolved. This CDR3 is 12 amino acids long. Germline lookup yields CDR1 SNHLY and CDR2 FYNNEI. V was clipped by 5 bases and J by 0 bases, with 2 bases between them. CDR3 in DNA: TGTGCCAGCAGTTACTCTGGAAACACCATATATTTT. This encodes CASSYSGNTIYF.

The rearrangement links TRBV19 to TRBJ2-1, with 10 bases fitting TRBD2. CDR3 length equals 17 residues. CDR1 and CDR2 (germline): LNHDA, SQIVND (reference sequence). The V segment lost 4 bases and the J segment 6 bases; nucleotides outside the gene matches: 12. This CDR3 is CASSTMYQREGRNEQFF. CDR3 coding DNA: TGTGCCAGTAGTACTATGTATCAGCGGGAGGGCCGCAATGAGCAGTTCTTC.

This clone was picked up one time. The V gene is TRBV19, the J gene TRBJ2-2; TRBD2 is a possible D gene (7 bases). The CDR3 extends over 15 amino acids. Germline V gene sequence: CDR1 LNHDA, CDR2 SQIVND (reference sequence). V was cut by 4 bases and J by 5 bases, with 14 bases left in between. The CDR3 coding sequence is TGTGCCAGTAGTAGGGGGGGGCGAGTAACCGGGGAGCTGTTTTTT. Protein sequence: CASSRGGRVTGELFF.